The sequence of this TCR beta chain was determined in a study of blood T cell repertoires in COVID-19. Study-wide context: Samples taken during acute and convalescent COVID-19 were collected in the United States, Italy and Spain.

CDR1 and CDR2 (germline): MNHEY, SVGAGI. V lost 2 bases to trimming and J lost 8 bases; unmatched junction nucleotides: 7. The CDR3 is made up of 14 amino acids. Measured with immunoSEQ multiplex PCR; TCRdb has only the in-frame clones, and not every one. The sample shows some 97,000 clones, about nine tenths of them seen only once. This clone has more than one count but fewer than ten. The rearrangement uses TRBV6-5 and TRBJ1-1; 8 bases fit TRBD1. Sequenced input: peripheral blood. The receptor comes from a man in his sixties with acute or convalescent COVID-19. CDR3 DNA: TGTGCCAGCAGTTACGGGACAGGCTTGGAGGAAGCTTTCTTT. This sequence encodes CASSYGTGLEEAFF.